The rows below give T cell receptor beta chains drawn from one sample of a study of cytomegalovirus exposure and HLA in healthy donors. Measured with immunoSEQ multiplex PCR; TCRdb has only the in-frame clones, and not every one. This sample has 95,000 to 150,000 clones; approximately 78% occur once, and the top ten carry about 1.8%. Input material: PBMCs. The source of these receptors is a man aged 40-50 years in good health and CMV-seronegative. The CDR3 runs from the conserved cysteine through the conserved F or W. The D gene is left open where the match is weak. Expanded clones are given a class, and other clones once, few, many or no size at all.

few	TRBV27	-	TRBJ1-2	TGTGCCAGCAGTTTATCTTCAGGGAACTATGGCTACACCTTC	CASSLSSGNYGYTF
-	TRBV19	TRBD2	TRBJ2-3	TGTGCCAGTAGTACCACCGGGACTAGCGGGAGGGCCGCTGATACGCAGTATTTT	CASSTTGTSGRAADTQYF
-	TRBV2	TRBD1	TRBJ2-2	TGTGCCAGCAGCGGGACAGGAGGCGACACCGGGGAGCTGTTTTTT	CASSGTGGDTGELFF
-	TRBV5-1	TRBD2	TRBJ2-3	TGCGCCAGCAGCCTTAGCGGGATGAGGACAGATACGCAGTATTTT	CASSLSGMRTDTQYF
-	TRBV7-9	TRBD2	TRBJ2-2	TGTTCCAGCGAACTAGCGGGCACCGGGGAGCTGTTTTTT	CSSELAGTGELFF
few	TRBV7-2	TRBD2	TRBJ2-7	TGTGCCAGCAGCTTAGGTGCGGGGGGCTACGAGCAGTACTTC	CASSLGAGGYEQYF
-	TRBV5-6	-	TRBJ1-4	TGTGCCAGCACGCGGGAGGCCCCTAATGAAAAACTGTTTTTT	CASTREAPNEKLFF
-	TRBV30	TRBD2	TRBJ2-5	TGTGCCTGTAACGTGGGGGGGTTTGGTGAGACCCAGTACTTC	CACNVGGFGETQYF
-	TRBV5-1	TRBD2	TRBJ2-5	TGCGCCAGCAGCTTGGCACTAGCGGGGGGTAGGCAAGAGACCCAGTACTTC	CASSLALAGGRQETQYF
once	TRBV11-2	-	TRBJ1-1	TGTGCCAGCAGCTTAGGAGTCATGAACACTGAAGCTTTCTTT	CASSLGVMNTEAFF
-	TRBV7-9	-	TRBJ1-2	TGTGCCAGCAGCCCGCCGGGAAACTATGGCTACACCTTC	CASSPPGNYGYTF
once	TRBV30	-	TRBJ1-2	TGTGCCTGGAGTGTTCGGGATGGCTACACCTTC	CAWSVRDGYTF
-	TRBV19	-	TRBJ2-7	TGTGCCAGTAGTATAGGGGGCCTCTCCTACGAGCAGTACTTC	CASSIGGLSYEQYF
once	TRBV27	-	TRBJ2-7	TGTGCCAGCAGACCCCAGACGGGCCGGGGCTACGAGCAGTACTTC	CASRPQTGRGYEQYF
-	TRBV6-1	-	TRBJ1-1	TGTGCCAGCAGTTTACAGGTTATAAACACTGAAGCTTTCTTT	CASSLQVINTEAFF
-	TRBV7-2	-	TRBJ2-5	TGTGCCAGCAGCTTAGCGGAGTGGGAGGGGGTTTTGCAGACCCAGTACTTC	CASSLAEWEGVLQTQYF
-	TRBV5-1	TRBD2	TRBJ2-5	TGCGCCAGCAGCGGGGGACTAGCGGGAAGAGAGACCCAGTACTTC	CASSGGLAGRETQYF
-	TRBV4-3	-	TRBJ1-2	TGCGCCAGCAGCCAGACTGGTCAGGGAGGGGGCTATGGCTACACCTTC	CASSQTGQGGGYGYTF
-	TRBV7-2	TRBD1	TRBJ1-1	TGTGCCAGCAGCTTAGGAGGGGGCGCTTTCTTT	CASSLGGGAFF
-	TRBV6-5	TRBD1	TRBJ1-5	TGTGCCAGCAGCCGCAGGGGGTCAGGTCAGCCCCAGCATTTT	CASSRRGSGQPQHF
-	TRBV9	TRBD1	TRBJ2-1	TGTGCCAGCAGTTGGGGACAGGGATCAGCTGAGCAGTTCTTC	CASSWGQGSAEQFF
-	TRBV7-9	-	TRBJ1-4	TGTGCCAGCAGCTTTGGGCAGAACCTTGAAAAACTGTTTTTT	CASSFGQNLEKLFF
-	TRBV27	TRBD2	TRBJ2-7	TGTGCCAGTCGGAATCAGCAGGGAGGGTTCGAGCAGTACTTC	CASRNQQGGFEQYF
-	TRBV15	TRBD1	TRBJ2-6	TGTGCCACCAGTAGAGGACAGGGTACTGCTTCTGGGGCCAACGGCCTGACTTTC	CATSRGQGTASGANGLTF
-	TRBV6-5	-	TRBJ2-1	TGTGCCAGCAGTTACTCAGGGGGGGGCCCCTTTTATGAGCAGTTCTTC	CASSYSGGGPFYEQFF
-	TRBV11-2	-	TRBJ2-4	TGTGCCAGCAGCTCAACAGCAAACAGTCAGTACTTC	CASSSTANSQYF
-	TRBV7-8	-	TRBJ2-6	TGTGCCAGCAGCTCAAGGGGACGGCAGGGGTGGTCTGGGGCCAACGTCCTGACTTTC	CASSSRGRQGWSGANVLTF
-	TRBV30	-	TRBJ2-2	TGTGCCTGGAGTGTAGGGGAAATGAACACCGGGGAGCTGTTTTTT	CAWSVGEMNTGELFF
-	TRBV19	TRBD1	TRBJ1-2	TGTGCCAGTAGTATAACAGGGGCCCCGGAGGATGGCTACACCTTC	CASSITGAPEDGYTF
-	TRBV7-2	-	TRBJ1-2	TGTGCCAGCAGCTTAGCACCTAATGGCTACACCTTC	CASSLAPNGYTF
-	TRBV7-2	-	TRBJ2-3	TGTGCCAGCAGTAACGGGACACCTAGGGATACGCAGTATTTT	CASSNGTPRDTQYF
-	TRBV30	-	TRBJ1-5	TGTGCCTGGAGTCACCTTGCTGTGGGGGGACGTCAGCCCCAGCATTTT	CAWSHLAVGGRQPQHF
-	TRBV28	TRBD1	TRBJ1-1	TGTGCCAGCAGTTTGCCCCTCGGGACAGCTTTGAACACTGAAGCTTTCTTT	CASSLPLGTALNTEAFF
-	TRBV19	-	TRBJ2-1	TGTGCCAGTACCCCGCAGGTAACAGGTATCCACAATGAGCAGTTCTTC	CASTPQVTGIHNEQFF
few	TRBV6-5	-	TRBJ1-3	TGTGCCAGCAGGCAGGCGGGGACGGGAAACACCATATATTTT	CASRQAGTGNTIYF
-	TRBV2	TRBD1	TRBJ2-7	TGTGCCAGCAGTGAAGGGGACAGAGCCTACGAGCAGTACTTC	CASSEGDRAYEQYF
-	TRBV6-5	TRBD2	TRBJ2-1	TGTGCCAGCAGTTACCGGCTAGCGGGGGGGGATGAGCAGTTCTTC	CASSYRLAGGDEQFF
-	TRBV19	-	TRBJ1-4	TGTGCCAGTAGTCCCCGAGGGGGAAATGAAAAACTGTTTTTT	CASSPRGGNEKLFF
-	TRBV6-5	-	TRBJ2-1	TGTGCCAGCAGTGCACTAGCTTACAATGAGCAGTTCTTC	CASSALAYNEQFF
once	TRBV10-3	-	TRBJ1-4	TGTGCCATAAAAGAACCTGGAGGGGAAAAACTGTTTTTT	CAIKEPGGEKLFF
-	TRBV5-6	TRBD1	TRBJ1-2	TGTGCCAGCAGCACGGGACAGGGTAGTCGGCATGGCTACACCTTC	CASSTGQGSRHGYTF
-	TRBV7-2	-	TRBJ1-5	TGTGCCAGCAGTCCTCTTCAGGGGAATCAGCCCCAGCATTTT	CASSPLQGNQPQHF
-	TRBV28	-	TRBJ1-4	TGTGCCAGCAGCCGTGCGGGTGAAAAACTGTTTTTT	CASSRAGEKLFF
-	TRBV5-1	TRBD2	TRBJ2-5	TGCGCCAGCAGCTGGGGACTAGCGGAAGAGACCCAGTACTTC	CASSWGLAEETQYF
-	TRBV7-6	TRBD1	TRBJ1-1	TGTGCCAGCAGCTTGGACAGGGGGGACACTGAAGCTTTCTTT	CASSLDRGDTEAFF
-	TRBV5-1	TRBD1	TRBJ2-1	TGCGCCAGCAGCCCGGACAGGGCGGACAATGAGCAGTTCTTC	CASSPDRADNEQFF
-	TRBV9	TRBD1	TRBJ1-2	TGTGCCAGCAGCGAGACAGGGGGAGGGAGTGGCTACACCTTC	CASSETGGGSGYTF
-	TRBV29-1	-	TRBJ2-2	TGCAGCGCCAGGGTCGTGGGGGAGCTGTTTTTT	CSARVVGELFF
-	TRBV4-3	-	TRBJ2-2	TGCGCCAGCAGCCAAGATGCGCGGGGTGCTGCGAACACCGGGGAGCTGTTTTTT	CASSQDARGAANTGELFF
-	TRBV5-1	TRBD1	TRBJ1-1	TGCGCCAGCAGCTTCACAGGGGACACTGAAGCTTTCTTT	CASSFTGDTEAFF
-	TRBV7-2	TRBD2	TRBJ2-3	TGTGCCAGCAGCCCGAGCATGGCGGGGGGCCGGGATACGCAGTATTTT	CASSPSMAGGRDTQYF
-	TRBV7-2	-	TRBJ2-7	TGTGCCAGCAGCTCGTATCTTAGCGCCGACGAGCAGTACTTC	CASSSYLSADEQYF
-	TRBV9	TRBD1	TRBJ1-1	TGTGCCAGCAGCGTAGTGGACAGGGGGCCCCCATATACTGAAGCTTTCTTT	CASSVVDRGPPYTEAFF
-	TRBV7-9	TRBD1	TRBJ2-4	TGTGCCAGCAGCCCCAGAGGGACAGGAGAGGAAAACATTCAGTACTTC	CASSPRGTGEENIQYF
-	TRBV5-4	TRBD2	TRBJ2-5	TGTGCCAGCAGACGCGGCGGGGGTAACACAGAGCAGTACTTC	CASRRGGGNTEQYF
-	TRBV5-1	TRBD1	TRBJ2-7	TGCGCCAGCAGTACAGGGACAGGGGCCCCCTACGAGCAGTACTTC	CASSTGTGAPYEQYF